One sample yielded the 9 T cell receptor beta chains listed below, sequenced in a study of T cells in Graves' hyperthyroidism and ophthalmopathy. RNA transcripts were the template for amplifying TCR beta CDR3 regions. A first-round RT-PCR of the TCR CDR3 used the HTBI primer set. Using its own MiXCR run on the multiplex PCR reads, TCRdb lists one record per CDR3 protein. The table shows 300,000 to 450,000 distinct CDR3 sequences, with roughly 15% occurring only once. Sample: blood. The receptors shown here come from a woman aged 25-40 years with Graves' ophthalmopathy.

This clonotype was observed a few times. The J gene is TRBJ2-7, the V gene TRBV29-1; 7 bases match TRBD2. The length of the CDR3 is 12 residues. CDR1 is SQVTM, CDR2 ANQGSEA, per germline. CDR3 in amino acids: CSVSTSVYEQYF. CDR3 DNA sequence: TGCAGTGTAAGCACTAGCGTCTACGAGCAGTACTTC.

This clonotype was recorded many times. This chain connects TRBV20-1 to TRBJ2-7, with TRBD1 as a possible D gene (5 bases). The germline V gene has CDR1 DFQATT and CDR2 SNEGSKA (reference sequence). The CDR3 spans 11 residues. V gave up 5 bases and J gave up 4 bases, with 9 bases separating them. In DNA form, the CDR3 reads TGCAGTGCTGAAACAGGATACGAGCAGTACTTC. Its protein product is CSAETGYEQYF.

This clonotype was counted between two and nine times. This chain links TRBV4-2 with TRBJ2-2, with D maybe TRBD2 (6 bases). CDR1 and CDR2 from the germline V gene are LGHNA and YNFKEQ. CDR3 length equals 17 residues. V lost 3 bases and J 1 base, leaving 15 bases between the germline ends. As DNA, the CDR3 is TGTGCCAGCAGCCAGTCCGGACTATCACTGAACACCGGGGAGCTGTTTTTT. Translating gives CASSQSGLSLNTGELFF.

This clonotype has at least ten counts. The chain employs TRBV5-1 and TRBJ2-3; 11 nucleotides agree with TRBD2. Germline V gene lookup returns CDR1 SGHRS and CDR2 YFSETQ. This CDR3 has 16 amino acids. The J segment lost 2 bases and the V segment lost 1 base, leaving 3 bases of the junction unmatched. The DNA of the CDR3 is TGCGCCAGCAGCTTGACTAGCGGGGGCGTCACAGATACGCAGTATTTT. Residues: CASSLTSGGVTDTQYF.

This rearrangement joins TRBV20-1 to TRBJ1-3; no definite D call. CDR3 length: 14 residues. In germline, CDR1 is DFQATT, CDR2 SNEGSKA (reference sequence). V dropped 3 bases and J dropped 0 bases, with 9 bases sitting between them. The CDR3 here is CSARAQNSGNTIYF. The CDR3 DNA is TGCAGTGCTAGGGCTCAGAACTCTGGAAACACCATATATTTT.

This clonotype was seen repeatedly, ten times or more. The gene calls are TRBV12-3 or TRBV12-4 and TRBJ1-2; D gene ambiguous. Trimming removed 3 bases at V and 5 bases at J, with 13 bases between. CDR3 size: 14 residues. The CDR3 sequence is CASSFRAGEYGYTF. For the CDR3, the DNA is TGTGCCAGCAGTTTTCGCGCCGGGGAATATGGCTACACCTTC.

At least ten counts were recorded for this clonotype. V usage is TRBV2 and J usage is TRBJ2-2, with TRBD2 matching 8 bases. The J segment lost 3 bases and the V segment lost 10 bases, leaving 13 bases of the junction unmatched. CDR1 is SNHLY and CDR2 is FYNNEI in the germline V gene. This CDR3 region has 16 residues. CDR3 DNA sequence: TGTGCCACCCTAGTGGGCGGGGGGCCCTACACCGGGGAGCTGTTTTTT. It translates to CATLVGGGPYTGELFF.

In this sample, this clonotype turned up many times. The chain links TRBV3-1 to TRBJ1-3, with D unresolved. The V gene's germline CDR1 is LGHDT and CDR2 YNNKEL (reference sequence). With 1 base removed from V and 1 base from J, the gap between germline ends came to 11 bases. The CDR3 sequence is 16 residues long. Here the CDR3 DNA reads TGTGCCAGCAGCCAAGCCGGCGCTATATCTGGAAACACCATATATTTT. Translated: CASSQAGAISGNTIYF.

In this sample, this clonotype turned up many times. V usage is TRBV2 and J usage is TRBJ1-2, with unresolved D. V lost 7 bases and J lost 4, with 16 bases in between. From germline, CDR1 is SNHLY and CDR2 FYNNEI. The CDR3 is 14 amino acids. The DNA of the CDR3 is TGTGCCAGCACCCTACCAGAGGACGGCTATGGCTACACCTTC. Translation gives CASTLPEDGYGYTF.